Detailed here is one T cell receptor beta chain. Its target is not known. This entry comes from a study of T cell responses to AZD1222 COVID-19 vaccine. Losses at the gene ends were 3 bases for V and 8 bases for J; bases not matched to a gene: 7. The CDR3 is 14 amino acids. Germline CDR1 reads MDHEN; CDR2 reads SYDVKM. Clones were sequenced by immunoSEQ multiplex PCR, and TCRdb holds only the in-frame ones, with some missing. The data show 100,000 to 120,000 clones, around 87% seen once. General observations from the study: The study identified only five to seven AZD1222 recipients as seropositive at baseline. Variant regions that are unmutated are reportedly the target of nearly half of spike-specific TCRs.

This sequence joins TRBV28 and TRBJ2-1; 7 bases map to TRBD2. Sequenced material: peripheral blood, taken on day 0 of AZD1222 vaccination. The receptor was isolated from an adult in good health. The CDR3: CASSFPGGRDEQFF. The CDR3 coding sequence is TGTGCCAGCAGTTTTCCGGGAGGAAGGGATGAGCAGTTCTTC.